This TCR beta chain was sequenced in a study of T cell responses to AZD1222 COVID-19 vaccine. Study-level results: Only five or six AZD1222 recipients tested seropositive at baseline. There were mostly white British donors and more females than males, and clonal diversity was possibly underestimated. CD4 TCRs linked to vaccination spanned spike, dominating at 160-218 and 743-854. Repertoires were obtained solely post-peak T cell response.

The germline CDR1 and CDR2 sequences are MNHEY and SVGAGI. The CDR3 is 13 residues long. V lost 0 bases to trimming and J lost 4 bases, with 6 bases between them. As concerns this clone: Its specificity is unknown.

The repertoire was sequenced with immunoSEQ multiplex PCR; TCRdb's copy has only in-frame clones and lacks some. The table shows under 150,000 clones, with over 90% occurring only once. The specimen comprised peripheral blood, sampled on day 0 of AZD1222 vaccination. The sequence was collected from an adult in good health. J is TRBJ2-5 and V is TRBV6-5; D might be TRBD1 or TRBD2, each matching 5 bases. CDR3 residues: CASSYSGVETQYF. CDR3 in DNA: TGTGCCAGCAGTTACTCGGGGGTAGAGACCCAGTACTTC.